This is a list of T cell receptor beta chains from one sample in a study of T cell repertoires in cytomegalovirus infection. From the reads, TCRdb called clonotypes with MiXCR, one entry per CDR3 protein. The repertoire holds 700,000 to 900,000 distinct CDR3 sequences, with 25% to 30% as singletons. These receptors' antigens are unknown. The sequenced sample was cultured CD8+ T cells from PBMCs, obtained from culture after CMV antigen stimulation. The receptors here all came from a human donor in good health (CMV status not recorded). Some clones in this sample may be carry-over from other donors' samples. CDR3s include the opening cysteine and the closing phenylalanine or tryptophan. Fields, in order: clone size, V gene, J gene, D gene, CDR3 protein, CDR3 DNA. A D gene is named only where the DNA matches it firmly. Clone size is stated in some rows and not others, as once, few, many or a class when expanded.

size: -; V: TRBV6-5; J: TRBJ1-4; D: TRBD1; CDR3: CASSPGQASTNEKLFF; DNA: TGTGCCAGCAGCCCGGGACAGGCTTCAACTAATGAAAAACTGTTTTTT
size: few; V: TRBV6-2/TRBV6-3; J: TRBJ1-5; D: TRBD1; CDR3: CASRSTGPNQPQHF; DNA: TGTGCCAGCAGATCGACAGGGCCCAATCAGCCCCAGCATTTT
size: -; V: TRBV6-2/TRBV6-3; J: TRBJ2-3; D: -; CDR3: CASSTRRPDHDTQYF; DNA: TGTGCCAGCAGTACTCGACGACCAGATCATGATACGCAGTATTTT
size: -; V: TRBV6-1; J: TRBJ2-1; D: -; CDR3: CASSSEVGYNEQFF; DNA: TGTGCCAGCAGTTCTGAGGTTGGATACAATGAGCAGTTCTTC
size: few; V: TRBV12-3/TRBV12-4; J: TRBJ1-1; D: -; CDR3: CASSSRGGVNTEAFF; DNA: TGTGCCAGCAGTTCTAGGGGGGGAGTGAACACTGAAGCTTTCTTT
size: -; V: TRBV6-6; J: TRBJ2-5; D: -; CDR3: CASRPGPGQGPQETQYF; DNA: TGTGCCAGCCGTCCGGGCCCCGGGCAGGGGCCTCAAGAGACCCAGTACTTC
size: few; V: TRBV10-3; J: TRBJ1-6; D: TRBD1; CDR3: CAMRDSGNSPLHF; DNA: TGTGCCATGCGGGACAGTGGTAATTCACCCCTCCACTTT
size: -; V: TRBV12-3/TRBV12-4; J: TRBJ1-1; D: -; CDR3: CASSRITDTEAFF; DNA: TGTGCCAGCAGCCGAATTACGGACACTGAAGCTTTCTTT
size: many; V: TRBV7-8; J: TRBJ2-1; D: -; CDR3: CASTGPTNEQFF; DNA: TGTGCCAGCACCGGACCCACCAATGAGCAGTTCTTC
size: -; V: TRBV19; J: TRBJ2-2; D: -; CDR3: CASAERAHRELFF; DNA: TGTGCCAGTGCGGAGAGGGCCCACCGGGAGCTGTTTTTT
size: few; V: TRBV20-1; J: TRBJ1-1; D: -; CDR3: CSARPPDQYTEAFF; DNA: TGCAGTGCTAGGCCCCCGGACCAATACACTGAAGCTTTCTTT
size: -; V: TRBV7-9; J: TRBJ2-3; D: -; CDR3: CASSNSGGGDTQYF; DNA: TGTGCCAGCAGCAATAGCGGAGGGGGAGATACGCAGTATTTT
size: -; V: TRBV4-1; J: TRBJ1-1; D: -; CDR3: CASSSPQGKVGTEAFF; DNA: TGTGCCAGCTCTTCCCCCCAGGGGAAGGTTGGCACTGAAGCTTTCTTT
size: -; V: TRBV6-2/TRBV6-3; J: TRBJ1-4; D: -; CDR3: CASSYRGARNEKLFF; DNA: TGTGCCAGCAGTTACCGCGGCGCCCGTAATGAAAAACTGTTTTTT
size: many; V: TRBV28; J: TRBJ2-3; D: -; CDR3: CASSAPYRDFTDTQYF; DNA: TGTGCCAGCAGTGCTCCCTACAGGGATTTCACAGATACGCAGTATTTT
size: -; V: TRBV4-3; J: TRBJ2-3; D: TRBD2; CDR3: CASSQEVGLAGSDTQYF; DNA: TGCGCCAGCAGCCAGGAGGTGGGACTAGCGGGGTCCGATACGCAGTATTTT
size: -; V: TRBV9; J: TRBJ1-3; D: -; CDR3: CASKRRATGNTIYF; DNA: TGTGCCAGCAAGCGCAGGGCGACTGGAAACACCATATATTTT
size: many; V: TRBV7-8; J: TRBJ1-1; D: TRBD1; CDR3: CASSSRIQGTANTEAFF; DNA: TGTGCCAGCAGCTCTAGAATCCAAGGGACAGCCAACACTGAAGCTTTCTTT
size: -; V: TRBV18; J: TRBJ1-1; D: -; CDR3: CASIKTGNTEAFF; DNA: TGTGCCAGCATCAAGACAGGGAACACTGAAGCTTTCTTT
size: few; V: TRBV19; J: TRBJ1-4; D: TRBD1; CDR3: CASSIRRDREKLFF; DNA: TGTGCCAGTAGTATAAGAAGGGACAGAGAAAAACTGTTTTTT
size: few; V: TRBV7-6; J: TRBJ2-6; D: TRBD1; CDR3: CASSFRSGTGDAGANVLTF; DNA: TGTGCCAGCAGCTTCCGCTCCGGGACAGGGGATGCGGGGGCCAACGTCCTGACTTTC
size: -; V: TRBV11-2; J: TRBJ2-5; D: -; CDR3: CASSLWTERETQYF; DNA: TGTGCCAGCAGCCTTTGGACAGAAAGAGAGACCCAGTACTTC
size: -; V: TRBV7-8; J: TRBJ1-6; D: TRBD1; CDR3: CASSSGVPGTGGSPIHF; DNA: TGTGCCAGCAGCTCGGGGGTCCCCGGGACAGGAGGTTCCCCCATCCACTTT
size: few; V: TRBV12-3/TRBV12-4; J: TRBJ2-1; D: -; CDR3: CASSLGGRVHEQFF; DNA: TGTGCCAGCAGTTTAGGGGGGCGGGTTCACGAGCAGTTCTTC
size: few; V: TRBV7-9; J: TRBJ2-5; D: -; CDR3: CASSPPGQAQETQYF; DNA: TGTGCCAGCAGCCCGCCTGGACAAGCGCAAGAGACCCAGTACTTC
size: -; V: TRBV25-1; J: TRBJ1-2; D: -; CDR3: CASSLRNLYGYTF; DNA: TGTGCCAGCAGTCTACGAAACCTCTATGGCTACACCTTC
size: many; V: TRBV7-9; J: TRBJ1-5; D: -; CDR3: CASSQSGSNQPQHF; DNA: TGTGCCAGCAGCCAAAGCGGGAGCAATCAGCCCCAGCATTTT
size: -; V: TRBV7-9; J: TRBJ2-5; D: -; CDR3: CASEMGRETQYF; DNA: TGTGCCAGCGAAATGGGTCGGGAGACCCAGTACTTC
size: -; V: TRBV5-1; J: TRBJ1-2; D: -; CDR3: CASSTESLEDYGYTF; DNA: TGCGCCAGCAGCACAGAATCTCTCGAGGACTATGGCTACACCTTC
size: -; V: TRBV7-8; J: TRBJ1-3; D: -; CDR3: CASSGGSSSGNTIYF; DNA: TGTGCCAGCAGCGGGGGGTCGAGCTCTGGAAACACCATATATTTT
size: few; V: TRBV5-1; J: TRBJ2-1; D: -; CDR3: CASSSVLANEQFF; DNA: TGCGCCAGCAGCTCCGTCCTAGCCAATGAGCAGTTCTTC
size: few; V: TRBV20-1; J: TRBJ2-2; D: -; CDR3: CSALLKGGGGELFF; DNA: TGCAGTGCTCTACTTAAGGGAGGGGGCGGGGAGCTGTTTTTT
size: -; V: TRBV27; J: TRBJ2-3; D: TRBD2; CDR3: CASTLDSTGTRRTDTQYF; DNA: TGTGCCAGCACCTTAGACAGCACCGGGACTAGACGCACAGATACGCAGTATTTT
size: -; V: TRBV6-5; J: TRBJ2-2; D: TRBD1; CDR3: CASSGQGRHGELFF; DNA: TGTGCCAGCAGCGGACAGGGTCGTCACGGGGAGCTGTTTTTT
size: few; V: TRBV4-1; J: TRBJ2-1; D: TRBD1; CDR3: CASSPGQGRGEQFF; DNA: TGCGCCAGCAGCCCCGGACAGGGTAGAGGTGAGCAGTTCTTC
size: many; V: TRBV9; J: TRBJ1-5; D: TRBD1; CDR3: CASSVGTGGNQPQHF; DNA: TGTGCCAGCAGCGTCGGGACAGGAGGCAATCAGCCCCAGCATTTT
size: many; V: TRBV6-5; J: TRBJ1-2; D: TRBD1; CDR3: CASSYLQTGTGADGYTF; DNA: TGTGCCAGCAGTTACTTGCAAACCGGGACAGGGGCAGATGGCTACACCTTC
size: few; V: TRBV6-1; J: TRBJ1-2; D: -; CDR3: CATTPGDFFTGYTF; DNA: TGTGCCACAACTCCAGGCGATTTTTTTACTGGCTACACCTTC
size: -; V: TRBV10-2; J: TRBJ2-5; D: TRBD1; CDR3: CASRDRGRGQETQYF; DNA: TGCGCCAGCAGGGACAGGGGGCGAGGACAAGAGACCCAGTACTTC
size: few; V: TRBV7-2; J: TRBJ2-2; D: -; CDR3: CASSPPDRPANTGELFF; DNA: TGTGCCAGCAGCCCCCCCGACAGGCCAGCGAACACCGGGGAGCTGTTTTTT
size: -; V: TRBV6-1; J: TRBJ2-5; D: -; CDR3: CASRDDWGGRETQYF; DNA: TGTGCCAGCAGGGATGATTGGGGGGGCCGAGAGACCCAGTACTTC
size: once; V: TRBV15; J: TRBJ1-3; D: -; CDR3: CATSRVPESSGNTIYF; DNA: TGTGCCACCAGCAGAGTCCCGGAAAGCTCTGGAAACACCATATATTTT
size: many; V: TRBV28; J: TRBJ2-3; D: TRBD2; CDR3: CASSDPGTSGGSTDTQYF; DNA: TGTGCCAGCAGTGACCCCGGGACTAGCGGGGGGAGCACAGATACGCAGTATTTT
size: -; V: TRBV7-2; J: TRBJ2-2; D: -; CDR3: CASGTGHPGFANTGELFF; DNA: TGTGCCAGCGGCACGGGGCACCCTGGGTTCGCGAACACCGGGGAGCTGTTTTTT
size: few; V: TRBV7-9; J: TRBJ2-3; D: -; CDR3: CASPDHEGPTDTQYF; DNA: TGTGCCAGCCCGGATCACGAGGGGCCCACAGATACGCAGTATTTT
size: -; V: TRBV7-6; J: TRBJ1-1; D: -; CDR3: CASSLANQGVMNTEAFF; DNA: TGTGCCAGCAGCTTAGCGAATCAGGGAGTTATGAACACTGAAGCTTTCTTT
size: many; V: TRBV4-1; J: TRBJ2-2; D: TRBD1; CDR3: CASSLSRDRIATGELFF; DNA: TGCGCCAGCAGCCTGAGTCGGGACAGGATCGCCACCGGGGAGCTGTTTTTT
size: many; V: TRBV20-1; J: TRBJ2-2; D: -; CDR3: CSARDFINGFTGELFF; DNA: TGCAGTGCTAGAGATTTCATTAACGGATTCACCGGGGAGCTGTTTTTT
size: -; V: TRBV20-1; J: TRBJ2-7; D: -; CDR3: CSARRYETARGYYEQYF; DNA: TGCAGTGCTAGACGATATGAGACAGCAAGGGGCTACTACGAGCAGTACTTC
size: few; V: TRBV15; J: TRBJ1-1; D: -; CDR3: CATSRVRGQDEAFF; DNA: TGTGCCACCAGCAGAGTTCGGGGGCAGGATGAAGCTTTCTTT
size: many; V: TRBV28; J: TRBJ1-6; D: -; CDR3: CASSPGSPSSYNSPLHF; DNA: TGTGCCAGCAGCCCTGGGTCGCCGAGCTCCTATAATTCACCCCTCCACTTT
size: -; V: TRBV6-2/TRBV6-3; J: TRBJ2-7; D: TRBD1; CDR3: CASRPLQDRETYEQYF; DNA: TGTGCCAGCAGGCCCTTGCAGGACAGGGAAACCTACGAGCAGTACTTC
size: few; V: TRBV7-9; J: TRBJ1-1; D: -; CDR3: CASRGEGGRTEAFF; DNA: TGTGCCAGCAGGGGGGAGGGGGGCAGGACTGAAGCTTTCTTT
size: -; V: TRBV7-3; J: TRBJ2-1; D: TRBD2; CDR3: CASSMGGHNEQFF; DNA: TGTGCCAGCAGCATGGGAGGGCACAATGAGCAGTTCTTC
size: -; V: TRBV12-3/TRBV12-4; J: TRBJ1-1; D: -; CDR3: CASSLLSGGNTEAFF; DNA: TGTGCCAGCAGTTTATTATCCGGGGGGAACACTGAAGCTTTCTTT
size: medium-sized; V: TRBV7-9; J: TRBJ2-4; D: -; CDR3: CASSIQVARGGKNIQYF; DNA: TGTGCCAGCAGCATACAGGTCGCGAGGGGCGGGAAAAACATTCAGTACTTC
size: many; V: TRBV7-8; J: TRBJ2-7; D: -; CDR3: CASSLALGSWGYEQYF; DNA: TGTGCCAGCAGCTTAGCGCTAGGTAGTTGGGGCTACGAGCAGTACTTC